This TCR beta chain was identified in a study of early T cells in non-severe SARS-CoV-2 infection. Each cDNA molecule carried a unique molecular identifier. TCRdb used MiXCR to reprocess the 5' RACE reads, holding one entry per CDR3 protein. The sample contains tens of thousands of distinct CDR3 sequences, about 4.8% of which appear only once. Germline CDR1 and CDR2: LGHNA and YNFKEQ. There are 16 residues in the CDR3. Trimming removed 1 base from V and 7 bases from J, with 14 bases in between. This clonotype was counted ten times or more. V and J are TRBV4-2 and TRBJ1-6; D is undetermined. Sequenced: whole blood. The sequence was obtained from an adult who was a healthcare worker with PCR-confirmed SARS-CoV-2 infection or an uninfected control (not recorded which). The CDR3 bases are TGTGCCAGCAGCCAAGGTTTAACAGCTCAAAATTCACCCCTCCACTTT. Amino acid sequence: CASSQGLTAQNSPLHF.